Each of the 3 T cell receptor beta chains below was sequenced from the same sample in a study of identifying expanded T cells in peripheral blood. Sequencing used immunoSEQ multiplex PCR; TCRdb keeps in-frame clones, though not all of them. The profile covers around 91,000 clones, with about 87% appearing a single time and 3% to 4% taken by the ten largest. What was sequenced was blood. The receptors were sampled from a person between 18 and 75 years old in good health.

V usage is TRBV6-5 and J usage is TRBJ2-1, with D perhaps TRBD2 (6 bases). Germline CDR1 and CDR2: MNHEY and SVGAGI. Trimming removed 0 bases from V and 7 bases from J, with 10 bases in between. The CDR3 sequence is 14 residues long. CDR3 DNA: TGTGCCAGCAGTTACTCGGGGGGTAGTAATGAGCAGTTCTTC. Protein product: CASSYSGGSNEQFF.

The chain employs TRBV7-9 and TRBJ2-3; a possible D gene is TRBD2 (5 bases). Germline V gives CDR1 SEHNR, CDR2 FQNEAQ (reference sequence). There are 15 residues in the CDR3. The V gene lost 3 bases and the J gene lost 0 bases, with 10 bases spanning the gap. The CDR3 DNA is TGTGCCAGCAGCTTGACGGGAACTAGCACAGATACGCAGTATTTT. Protein: CASSLTGTSTDTQYF.

This chain joins TRBV15 and TRBJ2-1; D remains unclear. Trimming took 2 bases from V and 0 from J, leaving 14 bases between them. Germline loops: CDR1 LNHNV, CDR2 YYDKDF (reference sequence). CDR3 size: 17 residues. CDR3 sequence reads: CATSRSVGLGSYNEQFF. CDR3 DNA sequence: TGTGCCACCAGCAGATCCGTCGGGTTGGGCTCCTACAATGAGCAGTTCTTC.